The next 25 T cell receptor beta chains were all read from a single sample in a study of shared T cell receptors in the human thymus. Sequencing used immunoSEQ multiplex PCR; TCRdb keeps in-frame clones, though not all of them. Counted here are over 650,000 clones, approximately 87% occurring once; the ten biggest clones make up 0.0094%. These data are also associated with another study on human thymus T cells.

Material for sequencing was thymocytes. These TCRs come from a boy under two years old with a congenital heart defect.

The chain recombines TRBV28 with TRBJ2-7, with 13 positions matching TRBD2. The length of the CDR3 is 14 residues. CDR1 MDHEN and CDR2 SYDVKM come from the germline V gene. J gave up 2 bases and V 7 bases, and 2 bases lay outside the gene matches. The CDR3 spells CASKTSGRAYEQYF. CDR3 bases: TGTGCCAGCAAAACTAGCGGGAGGGCCTACGAGCAGTACTTC.

The chain couples TRBV28 to TRBJ2-7, with 9 nucleotides matching TRBD1. V lost 5 bases to trimming and J lost 1 base; unmatched junction nucleotides: 9. This CDR3 is built from 16 residues. Germline lookup yields CDR1 MDHEN and CDR2 SYDVKM. For the CDR3, the DNA is TGTGCCAGCAGTGTACACCCGGGACAGGGATCCTACGAGCAGTACTTC. It specifies CASSVHPGQGSYEQYF.

The genes are TRBV4-3 and TRBJ2-7, with D perhaps matching TRBD1 (6 bases). The CDR3 extends over 18 amino acids. Trimming cost V 0 bases and J 0 bases, with 18 bases left between them. Germline CDR1 and CDR2: LGHNA and YSLEER. The CDR3 DNA follows: TGCGCCAGCAGCCAAGAATCAAAAATACGGGACACCTCCTACGAGCAGTACTTC. Translating it yields CASSQESKIRDTSYEQYF.

The chain is built from TRBV19 and TRBJ1-2; no reliable D call. V lost 3 bases to trimming and J lost 7 bases, with 21 bases between them. Germline CDR1 reads LNHDA; CDR2 reads SQIVND (reference sequence). This CDR3 region has 16 residues. CDR3 coding DNA: TGTGCCAGTAGTATGGCGGAGTGTACCACCGAGTGTGGCTACACCTTC. Protein: CASSMAECTTECGYTF.

This chain links TRBV19 with TRBJ2-1, with a weak D call TRBD2 (6 bases). CDR3 size: 13 residues. Per the germline V gene, CDR1 is LNHDA and CDR2 is SQIVND (reference sequence). The germline V and J ends were trimmed by 10 bases and 5 bases, with 15 bases remaining between them. The CDR3 region is CATEGLPNNEQFF. CDR3 nucleotides: TGTGCCACCGAGGGACTCCCGAACAATGAGCAGTTCTTC.

The chain joins TRBV2 to TRBJ1-1; D gene ambiguous. Per germline, CDR1 SNHLY and CDR2 FYNNEI. V dropped 4 bases and J dropped 0 bases, with 12 bases sitting between them. The CDR3 is 15 amino acids. The CDR3 region is CASSGFRGLNTEAFF. In DNA form, the CDR3 reads TGTGCCAGCAGTGGATTTCGGGGTTTGAACACTGAAGCTTTCTTT.

A few counts support this clone. The chain employs TRBV15 and TRBJ2-3; D unresolved. CDR3 size: 14 residues. V shed 2 bases and J shed 0 bases, with 6 bases lying between them. In germline, CDR1 is LNHNV, CDR2 YYDKDF (reference sequence). The CDR3 here is CATSRSLSTDTQYF. The CDR3 DNA follows: TGTGCCACCAGCAGATCTCTAAGCACAGATACGCAGTATTTT.

This clone was seen only a few times. The genes are TRBV11-2 and TRBJ2-5, with 10 bases lining up with TRBD2. The V gene's germline CDR1 is SGHAT and CDR2 FQNNGV. This CDR3 has 13 residues. The J segment lost 5 bases and the V segment lost 6 bases, leaving 3 bases of the junction unmatched. The CDR3 region is CASRRTSGETQYF. CDR3 bases: TGTGCCAGCAGAAGGACTAGCGGTGAGACCCAGTACTTC.

This clone came up once. The CDR3 is CATSIWGREEGDTQYF. The CDR3 DNA sequence: TGTGCCACCAGCATTTGGGGGCGGGAGGAGGGCGATACGCAGTATTTT. The chain couples TRBV15 to TRBJ2-3; 8 bases map to TRBD2. The V segment lost 4 bases and the J segment 6 bases; nucleotides outside the gene matches: 12. This CDR3 is 16 amino acids long. Germline V gene sequence: CDR1 LNHNV, CDR2 YYDKDF (reference sequence). Full variable domain (missing parts from reference TRBV15 and TRBJ2-3): DAMVIQNPRYQVTQFGKPVTLSCSQTLNHNVMYWYQQKSSQAPKLLFHYYDKDFNNEADTPDNFQSRRPNTSFCFLDIRSPGLGDTAMYLCATSIWGREEGDTQYFGPGTRLTVL.

CDR3 nucleotides: TGCAGCGTTGTGGCGGACTCTGGAAACACCATATATTTT. This gives the protein CSVVADSGNTIYF. This rearrangement joins TRBV29-1 to TRBJ1-3, with D unclear. The V gene lost 4 bases and the J gene lost 0 bases, with 7 bases spanning the gap. Germline values: CDR1 SQVTM, CDR2 ANQGSEA. The CDR3 is 13 amino acids.

This clone was counted a few times. The chain combines TRBV10-2 with TRBJ2-7; D gene unclear. The V end lost 2 bases, the J end lost 4 bases, and 3 bases lay between the germline ends. The CDR3 runs 11 residues. CDR1 and CDR2 (germline): WSHSY, SAAADI. The CDR3, as DNA: TGCGCCAGCAGTGAGCGGTACGAGCAGTACTTC. The encoded protein is CASSERYEQYF.

J is TRBJ1-2 and V is TRBV12-5; TRBD1 matches 7 bases. The CDR3 is made up of 17 amino acids. Trimming took 5 bases from V and 2 from J; bases not matched to a gene: 14. In germline, CDR1 is LGHNT, CDR2 FRNRAP. The CDR3 sequence is CASGIEPSTGLNYGYTF. CDR3 sequence (DNA): TGTGCTAGTGGTATCGAACCCTCGACAGGGCTAAACTATGGCTACACCTTC.

The V and J genes are TRBV2 and TRBJ1-2; 10 bases are a match to TRBD1. With 6 bases clipped from V and 7 bases from J, the junction kept 11 bases outside the gene matches. The CDR3 is 15 amino acids. Germline V lookup: CDR1 SNHLY, CDR2 FYNNEI. CDR3 sequence (DNA): TGTGCCAGCAGCCCACCGACAGGGGGCGCGGTTGGCTACACCTTC. It translates to CASSPPTGGAVGYTF.

A few counts support this clone. The rearrangement uses TRBV11-2 and TRBJ2-7, with a possible D match to TRBD2 (7 bases). Germline CDR1 reads SGHAT; CDR2 reads FQNNGV. Trimming took 3 bases from V and 3 from J, leaving 27 bases between them. This CDR3 region has 19 residues. The CDR3 is CASSFRTELLAGVSYEQYF. CDR3 nucleotide sequence: TGTGCCAGCAGCTTCAGGACAGAATTGTTGGCGGGGGTTAGCTACGAGCAGTACTTC.

V is TRBV27 and J is TRBJ2-7; 7 positions agree with TRBD1. The CDR3 has 14 residues. CDR1 is MNHEY, CDR2 SMNVEV, per germline (reference sequence). The trim removed 3 bases at V and 2 bases at J, leaving 4 bases unmatched. This CDR3 reads CASSLTGTAYEQYF. The CDR3 nucleotides are TGTGCCAGCAGTTTGACCGGGACAGCCTACGAGCAGTACTTC.

V gene TRBV5-1 combines with J gene TRBJ2-5; D is unclear. With 0 bases removed from V and 8 bases from J, the gap between germline ends came to 14 bases. The CDR3 extends over 14 amino acids. Germline CDR1 reads SGHRS; CDR2 reads YFSETQ. In DNA form, the CDR3 reads TGCGCCAGCAGCTTGGACTTCGCGCTAGGTACCCAGTACTTC. Residues: CASSLDFALGTQYF.

The table lists this clone with a count of one. The rearrangement uses TRBV5-1 and TRBJ1-2; tentatively, D is TRBD1 (5 bases). V lost 2 bases and J lost 6, with 17 bases in between. CDR1 SGHRS and CDR2 YFSETQ come from the germline V gene. This CDR3 contains 15 residues. In DNA form, the CDR3 reads TGCGCCAGCAGCTTAGAAGGTGACAGAGCCCATGGCTACACCTTC. This codes for CASSLEGDRAHGYTF.

As concerns this clone: The sample holds other DNA sequences that translate to the same CDR3. V gene TRBV28 combines with J gene TRBJ1-1; no reliable D call. The CDR3 is 11 amino acids. CDR1 MDHEN and CDR2 SYDVKM come from the germline V gene. Trimming took off 5 bases at V and 1 base at J, with 2 bases between the two ends. CDR3 in amino acids: CASSQNTEAFF. The CDR3 bases are TGTGCCAGCAGTCAGAACACTGAAGCTTTCTTT.

The chain recombines TRBV28 with TRBJ2-7, with D perhaps TRBD2 (6 bases). Trimming cost V 3 bases and J 2 bases, with 14 bases left between them. The CDR3 has 15 residues. The germline V gene has CDR1 MDHEN and CDR2 SYDVKM. The CDR3 coding sequence is TGTGCCAGCAGTTTGAGCGGGTCACGCACCTACGAGCAGTACTTC. It specifies CASSLSGSRTYEQYF.

The rearrangement links TRBV6-6 to TRBJ2-3; no reliable D call. Trimming took 0 bases from V and 1 from J, leaving 11 bases between them. CDR3 length: 16 amino acids. Germline-derived CDR1 and CDR2 are MNHNY and SVGAGI (reference sequence). The CDR3 here is CASSYSSANCTDTQYF. CDR3 sequence (DNA): TGTGCCAGCAGTTACTCGAGCGCTAATTGCACAGATACGCAGTATTTT.

J is TRBJ2-7 and V is TRBV4-3, with 9 bases aligning to TRBD1. The trim removed 3 bases at V and 7 bases at J, leaving 16 bases unmatched. Germline assignment: CDR1 LGHNA and CDR2 YSLEER. The length of the CDR3 is 17 residues. The CDR3 reads CASSQGTGTGSSLEQYF. CDR3 bases: TGCGCCAGCAGCCAGGGGACCGGGACAGGGTCGTCGTTGGAGCAGTACTTC.

This clone was counted a single time. V usage is TRBV11-1 and J usage is TRBJ2-1, with D maybe TRBD1 (6 bases). This CDR3 is built from 14 residues. Trimming left V 5 bases short and J 5 bases short, with 13 bases between. The V gene's germline CDR1 is SGHAT and CDR2 FQDESV (reference sequence). The CDR3 nucleotides read TGTGCCAGCAGCCCCCCGGACAGAAACAATGAGCAGTTCTTC. The encoded protein is CASSPPDRNNEQFF.

V gene TRBV28 combines with J gene TRBJ2-1; 7 bases line up with TRBD2. CDR3 size: 16 residues. Looked up from germline, CDR1 is MDHEN and CDR2 is SYDVKM. With 5 bases clipped from V and 3 bases from J, the junction kept 10 bases outside the gene matches. The CDR3 region is CASSQELATIYNEQFF. CDR3 sequence (DNA): TGTGCCAGCAGTCAGGAACTAGCGACAATCTACAATGAGCAGTTCTTC.

This clone appeared a few times. CDR3 protein: CASSPGQGSYNEQFF. The CDR3 coding sequence is TGTGCCAGCAGCCCGGGACAGGGATCCTACAATGAGCAGTTCTTC. The rearrangement uses TRBV5-6 and TRBJ2-1; 9 bases map to TRBD1. Germline lookup yields CDR1 SGHDT and CDR2 YYEEEE. CDR3 length: 15 residues. V shed 4 bases and J 1 base; nucleotides not matched to a gene: 3.

The J gene is TRBJ2-3, the V gene TRBV9, with a tentative D call TRBD2 (5 bases). From germline, CDR1 is SGDLS and CDR2 YYNGEE. The germline V and J ends were trimmed by 0 bases and 0 bases, with 11 bases remaining between them. This CDR3 region has 16 residues. The chain's CDR3 is CASSVVPGLSTDTQYF. The CDR3 nucleotides are TGTGCCAGCAGCGTAGTACCAGGACTCAGCACAGATACGCAGTATTTT.